This T cell receptor beta chain stems from a study of Ad26.COV2.S vaccination and SARS-CoV-2 variants. About the study: Once, or twice with 56 days between doses, Ad26.COV2.S was given intramuscularly. Whole-study results and caveats: Breadth of non-spike TCRs did not differ between vaccinees and placebo recipients. Substantial breadth in spike-specific CD8+ and CD4+ T cell responses was reportedly seen after vaccination.

Treatment meaning: some 20 received Ad26.COV2.S at low or high dose, single or two shots; 5 received placebo; per-sample allocation not given. It was on day 63 after the first vaccine or placebo injection that samples were taken. The vaccine delivered Wuhan-strain SARS-CoV-2 spike through an Ad26 vector. For this clone: Its matching antigen is unknown.

Assay: immunoSEQ multiplex PCR; the TCRdb copy retains only in-frame clones and omits some. This table has some 480,000 clones, roughly 87% appearing once. Germline V CDR1 and CDR2: LGHDT, YNNKEL (reference sequence). There are 15 residues in the CDR3. V was clipped by 1 base and J by 5 bases; unmatched bases: 5. The clonotype originates from a person aged 18-65 years who received the Ad26.COV2.S COVID-19 vaccine or a placebo. This specimen consisted of peripheral blood, obtained in a trial of Ad26.COV2.S vaccine versus placebo. This sequence joins TRBV3-1 (or the pseudogene TRBV3-2) and TRBJ2-4; 7 nucleotides agree with TRBD2. CDR3 region: CASSQVGGSQNIQYF. For the CDR3, the DNA is TGTGCCAGCAGCCAAGTAGGCGGGAGCCAAAACATTCAGTACTTC.